This is a list of T cell receptor beta chains from one sample in a study of blood T cells in healthy people across ages. One entry per CDR3 protein results from TCRdb running MiXCR on the 5' RACE reads. The sample consists of 1.8 million or so distinct CDR3 sequences, around 40% of them appearing once. The material sequenced was blood. These receptors originate from a human donor in good health. Each CDR3 is given with its conserved first and last residue. The D gene is left open where the match is weak. Size is omitted from some rows. Given values are once, few, many or a class for expanded clones.

cdr3_aa cdr3_nt v_call d_call clone_size j_call
CASSAGSHTEAFF TGTGCCAGCAGTGCCGGGTCTCACACTGAAGCTTTCTTT TRBV6-2/TRBV6-3 NA NA TRBJ1-1
CASRPTGTVTEQYF TGTGCCAGCAGACCTACAGGGACAGTCACCGAGCAGTACTTC TRBV6-2/TRBV6-3 TRBD1 NA TRBJ2-7
CASSGQGTGYGYTF TGTGCCAGCAGTGGACAGGGGACGGGATATGGCTACACCTTC TRBV12-3/TRBV12-4 TRBD1 NA TRBJ1-2
CASSSRQLEQYF TGTGCCAGCAGCTCCCGACAGTTAGAGCAGTACTTC TRBV7-9 NA few TRBJ2-5
CAISDDRDQYYEQYF TGTGCCATCAGTGATGACAGGGACCAATACTACGAGCAGTACTTC TRBV10-3 TRBD1 few TRBJ2-7
CATHGVDPDTQYF TGTGCCACACACGGGGTGGACCCAGATACGCAGTATTTT TRBV15 NA NA TRBJ2-3
CASSLALGRAGGTYEQYF TGTGCCAGCAGCTTAGCTCTCGGACGAGCGGGGGGCACCTACGAGCAGTACTTC TRBV7-2 TRBD2 NA TRBJ2-7
CASSLWAEPSEQYF TGTGCCAGCAGCTTATGGGCAGAACCTTCCGAGCAGTACTTC TRBV5-8 NA few TRBJ2-7
CASSSRGYVFSYEQYF TGTGCCAGCAGTTCTCGGGGCTACGTCTTCTCCTACGAGCAGTACTTC TRBV28 NA NA TRBJ2-7
CASTRDRTYSITNYGGYTF TGTGCCAGCACCCGAGACAGGACTTATAGTATTACTAACTATGGTGGCTACACCTTC TRBV6-1 NA few TRBJ1-2
CASSLEQRVPYNEQFF TGCGCCAGCAGCTTGGAGCAACGGGTTCCCTACAATGAGCAGTTCTTC TRBV5-1 NA NA TRBJ2-1
CASSPNSGGAGNEQFF TGCGCCAGCAGCCCCAATAGCGGGGGGGCGGGCAATGAGCAGTTCTTC TRBV5-1 TRBD2 many TRBJ2-1
CSAGDSSEAFF TGCAGTGCTGGAGACAGCAGTGAAGCTTTCTTT TRBV20-1 NA few TRBJ1-1
CASSYTTGSGSPLHF TGTGCCAGCAGTTACACGACAGGGTCAGGTTCACCCCTCCACTTT TRBV6-6 TRBD1 few TRBJ1-6
CASSLYREDTQYF TGTGCCAGCAGCTTGTACCGGGAAGATACGCAGTATTTT TRBV5-5 NA many TRBJ2-3
CAISERAGVLHEQFF TGTGCCATCAGTGAGAGGGCGGGGGTCTTACATGAGCAGTTCTTC TRBV10-3 TRBD2 few TRBJ2-1
CSTRTGPQETQYF TGCAGCACAAGGACAGGACCGCAAGAGACCCAGTACTTC TRBV29-1 TRBD1 NA TRBJ2-5
CASSSPDSPYNSPLHF TGTGCCAGCAGTTCCCCCGACAGTCCCTATAATTCACCCCTCCACTTT TRBV12-3/TRBV12-4 NA NA TRBJ1-6
CASSQGGQGEGYTF TGTGCCAGCAGCCAAGGGGGACAGGGTGAAGGCTACACCTTC TRBV14 TRBD1 few TRBJ1-2
CASSLEDRKGYTF TGTGCCAGCAGCTTAGAGGACAGAAAGGGCTACACCTTC TRBV7-9 NA NA TRBJ1-2
CASSHVGQGVIYGYTF TGTGCCAGCAGCCACGTGGGCCAGGGAGTTATCTATGGCTACACCTTC TRBV3-1 NA NA TRBJ1-2
CSAGDDEQFF TGCAGTGCGGGCGACGATGAGCAGTTCTTC TRBV20-1 NA NA TRBJ2-1
CASNEFLSYGYTF TGTGCCAGCAACGAGTTTTTGAGCTATGGCTACACCTTC TRBV6-2/TRBV6-3 NA few TRBJ1-2
CASSQARIGEAQYF TGTGCCAGCAGCCAAGCTAGGATAGGGGAGGCCCAGTACTTC TRBV3-1 NA NA TRBJ2-5
CASSLRGTSPLNYGYTF TGTGCCAGCAGCTTAAGGGGAACAAGTCCCCTAAACTATGGCTACACCTTC TRBV7-2 NA few TRBJ1-2
CASNLGQAFNEQFF TGTGCCAGCAACTTGGGACAGGCTTTCAATGAGCAGTTCTTC TRBV7-8 TRBD1 NA TRBJ2-1